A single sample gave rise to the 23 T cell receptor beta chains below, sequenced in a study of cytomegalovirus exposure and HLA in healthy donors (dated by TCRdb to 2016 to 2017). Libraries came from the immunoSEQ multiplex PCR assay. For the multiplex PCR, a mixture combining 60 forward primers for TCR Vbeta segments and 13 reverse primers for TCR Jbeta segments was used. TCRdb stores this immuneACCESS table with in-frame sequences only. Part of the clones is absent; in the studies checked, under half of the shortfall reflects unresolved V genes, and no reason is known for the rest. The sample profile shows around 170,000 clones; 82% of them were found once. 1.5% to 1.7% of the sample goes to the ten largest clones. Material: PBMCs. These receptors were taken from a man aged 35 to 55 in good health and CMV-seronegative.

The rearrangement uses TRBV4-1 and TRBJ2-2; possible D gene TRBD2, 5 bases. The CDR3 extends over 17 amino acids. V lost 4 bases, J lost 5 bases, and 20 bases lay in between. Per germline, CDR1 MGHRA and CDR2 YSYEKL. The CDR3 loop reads CASSPGRGNVRTGELFF. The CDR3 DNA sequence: TGCGCCAGCAGCCCCGGTCGGGGTAACGTGCGGACCGGGGAGCTGTTTTTT.

Here the CDR3 reads CASSYDRGVDNEQFF. In nucleotides, the CDR3 is TGTGCCAGCAGTTACGACAGGGGCGTCGACAATGAGCAGTTCTTC. The rearrangement joins TRBV6-5 to TRBJ2-1; 8 bases align to TRBD1. J was trimmed by 5 bases and V by 2 bases; bases with no gene match: 5. The V gene's germline CDR1 is MNHEY and CDR2 SVGAGI. This CDR3 comprises 15 residues.

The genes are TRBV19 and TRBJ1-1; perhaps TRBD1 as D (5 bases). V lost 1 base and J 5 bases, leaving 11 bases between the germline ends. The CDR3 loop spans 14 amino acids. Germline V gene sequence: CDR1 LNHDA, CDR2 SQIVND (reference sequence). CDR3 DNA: TGTGCCAGTAGTATAGGGCCGCGGGGGACTGAAGCTTTCTTT. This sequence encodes CASSIGPRGTEAFF.

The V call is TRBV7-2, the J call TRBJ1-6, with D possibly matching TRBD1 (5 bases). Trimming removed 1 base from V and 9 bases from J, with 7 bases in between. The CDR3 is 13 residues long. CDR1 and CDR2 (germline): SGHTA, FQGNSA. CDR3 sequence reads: CASSLGGSSPLHF. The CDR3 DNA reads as TGTGCCAGCAGCTTAGGGGGCTCTTCACCCCTCCACTTT.

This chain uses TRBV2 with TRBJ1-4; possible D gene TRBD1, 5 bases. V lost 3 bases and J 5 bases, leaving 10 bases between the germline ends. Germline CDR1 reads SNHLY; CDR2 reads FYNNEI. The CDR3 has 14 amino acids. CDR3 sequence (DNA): TGTGCCAGCAGTGAGGGGCTGCCGAATGAAAAACTGTTTTTT. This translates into CASSEGLPNEKLFF.

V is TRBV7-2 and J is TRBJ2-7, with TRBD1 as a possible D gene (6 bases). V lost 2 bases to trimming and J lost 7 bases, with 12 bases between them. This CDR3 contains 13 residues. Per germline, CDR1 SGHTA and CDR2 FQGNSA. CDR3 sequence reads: CASSLQGGIEQYF. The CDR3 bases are TGTGCCAGCAGCTTACAAGGGGGAATAGAGCAGTACTTC. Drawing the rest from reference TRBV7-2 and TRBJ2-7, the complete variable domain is GAGVSQSPSNKVTEKGKDVELRCDPISGHTALYWYRQSLGQGLEFLIYFQGNSAPDKSGLPSDRFSAERTGGSVSTLTIQRTQQEDSAVYLCASSLQGGIEQYFGPGTRLTVT.

CDR3 nucleotides: TGTGCCAGCAGCTCACAGGGGCCGAGAACCGGGGAGCTGTTTTTT. This gives the protein CASSSQGPRTGELFF. The chain recombines TRBV7-9 with TRBJ2-2, with 7 bases aligning to TRBD1. Germline CDR1 and CDR2: SEHNR and FQNEAQ (reference sequence). The CDR3 sequence is 15 residues long. V shed 4 bases and J 5 bases; nucleotides not matched to a gene: 7. The variable domain in full, with the rest retrieved from reference TRBV7-9 and TRBJ2-2, is DTGVSQNPRHKITKRGQNVTFRCDPISEHNRLYWYRQTLGQGPEFLTYFQNEAQLEKSRLLSDRFSAERPKGSFSTLEIQRTEQGDSAMYLCASSSQGPRTGELFFGEGSRLTVL.

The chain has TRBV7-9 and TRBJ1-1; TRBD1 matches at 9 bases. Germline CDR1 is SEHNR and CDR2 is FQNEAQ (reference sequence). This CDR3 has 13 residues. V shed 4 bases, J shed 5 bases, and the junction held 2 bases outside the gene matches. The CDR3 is CASSSGTGTEAFF. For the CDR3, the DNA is TGTGCCAGCAGCTCAGGGACAGGGACTGAAGCTTTCTTT. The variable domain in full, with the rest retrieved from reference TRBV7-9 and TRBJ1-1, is DTGVSQNPRHKITKRGQNVTFRCDPISEHNRLYWYRQTLGQGPEFLTYFQNEAQLEKSRLLSDRFSAERPKGSFSTLEIQRTEQGDSAMYLCASSSGTGTEAFFGQGTRLTVV.

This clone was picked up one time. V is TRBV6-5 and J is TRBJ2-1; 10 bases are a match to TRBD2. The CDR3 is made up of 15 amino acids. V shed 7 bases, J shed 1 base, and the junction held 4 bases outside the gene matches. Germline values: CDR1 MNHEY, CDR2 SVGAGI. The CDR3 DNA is TGTGCCAGCATCCTGACTAGCGGGTCCTACAATGAGCAGTTCTTC. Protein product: CASILTSGSYNEQFF.

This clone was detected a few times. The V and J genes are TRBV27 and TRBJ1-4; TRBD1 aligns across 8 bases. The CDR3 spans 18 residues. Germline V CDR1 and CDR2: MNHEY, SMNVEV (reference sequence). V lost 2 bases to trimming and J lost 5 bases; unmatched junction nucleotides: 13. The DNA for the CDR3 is TGTGCCAGCAGTTTAGCCCCCCTTCAGGGGGCGTACAATGAAAAACTGTTTTTT. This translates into CASSLAPLQGAYNEKLFF.

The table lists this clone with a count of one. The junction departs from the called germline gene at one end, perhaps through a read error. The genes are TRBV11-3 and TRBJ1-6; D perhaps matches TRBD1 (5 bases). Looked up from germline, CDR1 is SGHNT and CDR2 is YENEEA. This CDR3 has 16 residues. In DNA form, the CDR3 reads TGTGCCAGCAGCTCCGGGGGAGGATTCAATAATTCACCCCCCCACTTT. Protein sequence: CASSSGGGFNNSPPHF.

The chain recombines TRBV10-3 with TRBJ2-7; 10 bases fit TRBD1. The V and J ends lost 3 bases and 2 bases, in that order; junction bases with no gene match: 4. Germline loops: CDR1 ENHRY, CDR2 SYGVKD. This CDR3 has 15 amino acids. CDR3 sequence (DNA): TGTGCCATCAGTGACAGGGACAGGGGAACCTACGAGCAGTACTTC. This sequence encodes CAISDRDRGTYEQYF.

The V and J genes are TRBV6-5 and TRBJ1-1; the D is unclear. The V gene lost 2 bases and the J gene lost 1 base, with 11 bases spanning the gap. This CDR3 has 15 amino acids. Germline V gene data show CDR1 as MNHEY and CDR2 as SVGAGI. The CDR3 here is CASSYEARQNTEAFF. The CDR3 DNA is TGTGCCAGCAGTTACGAGGCTAGGCAGAACACTGAAGCTTTCTTT.

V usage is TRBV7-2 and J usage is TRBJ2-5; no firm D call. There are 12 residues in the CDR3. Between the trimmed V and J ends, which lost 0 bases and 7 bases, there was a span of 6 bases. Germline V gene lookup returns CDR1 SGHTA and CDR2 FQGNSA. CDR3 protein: CASSLALGTQYF. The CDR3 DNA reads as TGTGCCAGCAGCTTAGCACTCGGGACCCAGTACTTC.

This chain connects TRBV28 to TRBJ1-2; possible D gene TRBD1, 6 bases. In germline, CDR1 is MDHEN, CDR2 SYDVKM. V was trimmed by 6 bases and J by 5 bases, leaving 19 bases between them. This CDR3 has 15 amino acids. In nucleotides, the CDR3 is TGTGCCAGCAGAGAAAGGGGGATCGAATGGTATGGCTACACCTTC. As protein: CASRERGIEWYGYTF.

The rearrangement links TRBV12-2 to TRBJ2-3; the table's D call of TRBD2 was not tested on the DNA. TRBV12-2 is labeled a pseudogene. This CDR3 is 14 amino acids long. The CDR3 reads CASRLRAYGDTQYF. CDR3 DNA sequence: TGTGCAAGTCGCTTACGAGCGTACGGGGATACGCAGTATTTT.

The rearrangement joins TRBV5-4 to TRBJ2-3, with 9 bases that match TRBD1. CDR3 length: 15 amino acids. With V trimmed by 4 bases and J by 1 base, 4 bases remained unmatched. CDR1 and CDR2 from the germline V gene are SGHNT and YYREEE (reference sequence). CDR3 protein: CASSEQGAGTDTQYF. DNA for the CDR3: TGTGCCAGCAGCGAACAGGGGGCTGGCACAGATACGCAGTATTTT. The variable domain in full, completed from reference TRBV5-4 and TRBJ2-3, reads ETGVTQSPTHLIKTRGQQVTLRCSSQSGHNTVSWYQQALGQGPQFIFQYYREEENGRGNFPPRFSGLQFPNYSSELNVNALELDDSALYLCASSEQGAGTDTQYFGPGTRLTVL.

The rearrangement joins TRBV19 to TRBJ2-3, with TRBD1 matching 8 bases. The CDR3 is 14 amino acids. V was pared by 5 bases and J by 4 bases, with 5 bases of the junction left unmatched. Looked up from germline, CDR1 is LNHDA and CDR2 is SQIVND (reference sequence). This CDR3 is CASSGQGWADTQYF. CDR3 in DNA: TGTGCCAGTAGTGGACAGGGTTGGGCAGATACGCAGTATTTT.

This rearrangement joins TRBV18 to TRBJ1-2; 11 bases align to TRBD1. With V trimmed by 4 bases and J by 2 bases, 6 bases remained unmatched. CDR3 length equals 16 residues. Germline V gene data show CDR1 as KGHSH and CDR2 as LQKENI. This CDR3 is CASSQGQGVMNYGYTF. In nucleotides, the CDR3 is TGTGCCAGCTCACAGGGACAGGGGGTCATGAACTATGGCTACACCTTC.

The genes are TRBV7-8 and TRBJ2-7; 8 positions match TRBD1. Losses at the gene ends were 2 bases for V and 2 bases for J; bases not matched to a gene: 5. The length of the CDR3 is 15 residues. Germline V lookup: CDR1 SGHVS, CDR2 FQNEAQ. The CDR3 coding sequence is TGTGCCAGCAGCTTAATCGGGACAGGTACCTACGAGCAGTACTTC. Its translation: CASSLIGTGTYEQYF.

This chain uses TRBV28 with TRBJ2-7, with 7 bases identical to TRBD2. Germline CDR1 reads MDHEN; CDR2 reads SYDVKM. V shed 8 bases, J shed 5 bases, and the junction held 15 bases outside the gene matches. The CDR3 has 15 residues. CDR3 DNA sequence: TGTGCCAGCGTCCCGAGCGGGGCCGACCTGGACGAGCAGTACTTC. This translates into CASVPSGADLDEQYF.

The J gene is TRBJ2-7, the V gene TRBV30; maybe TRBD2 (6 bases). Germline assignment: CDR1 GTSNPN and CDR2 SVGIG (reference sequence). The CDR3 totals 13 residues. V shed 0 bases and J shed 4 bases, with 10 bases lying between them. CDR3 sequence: CAWSVLGGYEQYF. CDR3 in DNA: TGTGCCTGGAGTGTACTTGGAGGGTACGAGCAGTACTTC.

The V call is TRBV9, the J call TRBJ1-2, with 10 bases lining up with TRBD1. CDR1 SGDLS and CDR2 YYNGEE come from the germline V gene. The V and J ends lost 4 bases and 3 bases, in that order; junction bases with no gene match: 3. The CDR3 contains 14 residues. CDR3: CASSPGTGDYGYTF. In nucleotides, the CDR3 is TGTGCCAGCAGCCCCGGGACAGGGGACTATGGCTACACCTTC.